This T cell receptor (beta chain) was recovered during a study of T cell responses to AZD1222 COVID-19 vaccine. The method was immunoSEQ multiplex PCR; TCRdb's version includes in-frame clones alone and lacks a portion of them. The repertoire holds approximately 100,000 clones, with under 90% as singletons. Trimming pared 5 bases from V and 5 bases from J, leaving 21 bases between. The CDR3 totals 16 residues. Germline V gene lookup returns CDR1 LNHDA and CDR2 SQIVND (reference sequence). The receptor's source is an adult in good health. V gene TRBV19 combines with J gene TRBJ1-1, with D possibly TRBD1 on 5 matching bases. Sample: peripheral blood, taken on day 0 of AZD1222 vaccination. The CDR3 region is CASSPPGRLWGTEAFF. CDR3 DNA sequence: TGTGCCAGTAGTCCCCCAGGCCGGTTGTGGGGGACTGAAGCTTTCTTT. Full variable domain (outside the CDR3, taken from reference TRBV19 and TRBJ1-1): DGGITQSPKYLFRKEGQNVTLSCEQNLNHDAMYWYRQDPGQGLRLIYYSQIVNDFQKGDIAEGYSVSREKKESFPLTVTSAQKNPTAFYLCASSPPGRLWGTEAFFGQGTRLTVV.